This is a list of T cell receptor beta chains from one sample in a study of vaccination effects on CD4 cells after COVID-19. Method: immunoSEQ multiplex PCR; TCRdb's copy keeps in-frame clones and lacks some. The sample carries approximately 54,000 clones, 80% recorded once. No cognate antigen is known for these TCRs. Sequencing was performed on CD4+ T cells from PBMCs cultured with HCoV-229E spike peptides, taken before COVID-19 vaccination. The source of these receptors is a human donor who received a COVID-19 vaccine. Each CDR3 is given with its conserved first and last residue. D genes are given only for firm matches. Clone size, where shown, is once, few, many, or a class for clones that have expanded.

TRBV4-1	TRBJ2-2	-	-	TGCGCCAGCCATTTCGACGGGACCGGGGAGCTGTTTTTT	CASHFDGTGELFF
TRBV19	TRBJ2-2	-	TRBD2	TGTGCCAGTAGCCGCAGCGGACTAGCGGGGGCCAACACCGGGGAGCTGTTTTTT	CASSRSGLAGANTGELFF
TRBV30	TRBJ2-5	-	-	TGTGCCTGGAGTGAGGTCAGGGAGACCCAGTACTTC	CAWSEVRETQYF
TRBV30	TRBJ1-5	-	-	TGTGCCTGGAGTTCATCCTATCAGCCCCAGCATTTT	CAWSSSYQPQHF
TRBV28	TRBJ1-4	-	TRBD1	TGTGCCAGCAGTTTACGACAGGGGGCAGGGGAAAAACTGTTTTTT	CASSLRQGAGEKLFF
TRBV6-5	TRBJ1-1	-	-	TGTGCCAGCAGTTACTCCGGTGAAGTTCCAGCTTTCTTT	CASSYSGEVPAFF
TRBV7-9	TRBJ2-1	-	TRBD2	TGTGCCAGCAGCACTCCCGGGACTAGCGGGGCTAATGAGCAGTTCTTC	CASSTPGTSGANEQFF
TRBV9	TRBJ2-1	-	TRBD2	TGTGCCAGCAGCGTAGTTGGGAGCGGGGGCTACAATGAGCAGTTCTTC	CASSVVGSGGYNEQFF
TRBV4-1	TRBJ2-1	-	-	TGCGCCAGCAGCCAAGTATGGGTCCGATCCAGGGAGAACAATGAGCAGTTCTTC	CASSQVWVRSRENNEQFF
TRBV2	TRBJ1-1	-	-	TGTGCCAGCAGTAAGGACAGCCAGAACACTGAAGCTTTCTTT	CASSKDSQNTEAFF
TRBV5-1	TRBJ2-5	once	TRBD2	TGCGCCAGCAGCTTGGGGCCAGCGGGGGGCCAAGAGACCCAGTACTTC	CASSLGPAGGQETQYF
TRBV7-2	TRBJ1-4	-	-	TGTGCCAGCAGCCAAAGTGGCCAGAGGGGTGAAAAACTGTTTTTT	CASSQSGQRGEKLFF
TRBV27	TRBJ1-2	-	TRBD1	TGTGCCAGCAGTTTGAAGGGGGCGCGAGGCTACACCTTC	CASSLKGARGYTF
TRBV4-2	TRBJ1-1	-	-	TGTGCCAGCAGCCCCACAGTGCCGAACACTGAAGCTTTCTTT	CASSPTVPNTEAFF
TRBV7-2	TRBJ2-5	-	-	TGTGCCAGCAACCGGGGGTCCCAAGAGACCCAGTACTTC	CASNRGSQETQYF
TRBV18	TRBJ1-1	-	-	TGTGCCAGCTCTACAGGGACGAACACTGAAGCTTTCTTT	CASSTGTNTEAFF
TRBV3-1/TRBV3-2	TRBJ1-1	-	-	TGTGCCAGCAGCCAGGGGGACACTGAAGCTTTCTTT	CASSQGDTEAFF
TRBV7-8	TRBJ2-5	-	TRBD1	TGTGCCAGCAGCTGGACAGGGTCCGGGGAGACCCAGTACTTC	CASSWTGSGETQYF
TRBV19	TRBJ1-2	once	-	TGTGCCAGTAGTATTGTCGGCAAACACTATGGCTACACCTTC	CASSIVGKHYGYTF
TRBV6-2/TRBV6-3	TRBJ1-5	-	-	TGTGCCAGCAGCTCCGGTCCCACGGGGTCCCAGCAGCCCCAGCATTTT	CASSSGPTGSQQPQHF
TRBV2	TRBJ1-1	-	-	TGTGCCAGCAGTGAAATGGGGAACACTGAAGCTTTCTTT	CASSEMGNTEAFF
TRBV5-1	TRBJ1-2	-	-	TGCGCCAGCAGCTTGGCAGGGAGGTCTGGCTACACCTTC	CASSLAGRSGYTF
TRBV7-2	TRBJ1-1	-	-	TGTGCCAGCAGCTTGGAAGGGGCGCGCACTGAAGCTTTCTTT	CASSLEGARTEAFF